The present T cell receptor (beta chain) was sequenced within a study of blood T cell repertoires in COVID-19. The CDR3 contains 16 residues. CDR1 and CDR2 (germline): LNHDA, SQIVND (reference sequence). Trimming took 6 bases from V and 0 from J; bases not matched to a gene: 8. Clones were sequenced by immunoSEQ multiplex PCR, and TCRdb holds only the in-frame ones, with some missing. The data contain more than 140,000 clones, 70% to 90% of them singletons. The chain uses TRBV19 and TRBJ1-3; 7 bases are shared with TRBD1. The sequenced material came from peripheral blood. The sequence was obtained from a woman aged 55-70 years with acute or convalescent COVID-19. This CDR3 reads CASSYDRDSSGNTIYF. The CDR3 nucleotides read TGTGCCAGTAGCTATGACCGGGACAGCTCTGGAAACACCATATATTTT.